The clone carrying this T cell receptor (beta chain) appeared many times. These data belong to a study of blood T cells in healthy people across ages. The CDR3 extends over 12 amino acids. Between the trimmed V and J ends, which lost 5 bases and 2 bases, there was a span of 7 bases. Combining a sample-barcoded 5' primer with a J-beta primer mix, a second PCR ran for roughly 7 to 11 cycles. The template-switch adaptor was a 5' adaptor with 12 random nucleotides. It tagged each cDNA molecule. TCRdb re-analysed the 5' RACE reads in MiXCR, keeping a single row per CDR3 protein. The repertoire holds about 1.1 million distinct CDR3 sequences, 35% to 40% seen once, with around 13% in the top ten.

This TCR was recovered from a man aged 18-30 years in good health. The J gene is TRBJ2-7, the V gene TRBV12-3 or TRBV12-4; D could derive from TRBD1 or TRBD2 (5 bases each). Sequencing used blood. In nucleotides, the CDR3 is TGTGCCAGCAGTATGGGGGCCTACGAGCAGTACTTC. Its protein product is CASSMGAYEQYF.